The subject of this entry is one TCR beta chain. Its antigen target is currently unknown. Base qualities are missing; no much larger clone stands one base away. Libraries were constructed by the immunoSEQ multiplex PCR assay. TCRdb took this table from immuneACCESS and kept in-frame rearrangements with V and J called. Such tables lack part of the clones; where checked against another copy, unresolved V genes explain under half of the gap, and the rest is unexplained. The sample data list 55,000 to 75,000 clones, and approximately 84% of these were observed just once. The leading ten clones occupy approximately 5.4% of the sample. These data are taken from a study of technical replicates of blood from several donors (dated by TCRdb to the late 2010s). From cysteine to phenylalanine, the CDR3 is 16 amino acids long. Just the 48-base CDR3 DNA is kept, in frame starting at base 1. The germline ends are 21 bases apart after V is trimmed by 6 bases and J by 6 bases. CDR1 SNHLY and CDR2 FYNNEI were looked up in the germline V gene.

The chain couples TRBV2 to TRBJ2-4; TRBD1 might be the D gene, on 6 matching bases. The sequence was obtained from a human donor in good health. Some clones in this sample may be carry-over from other donors' samples. Material: PBMCs. The sequenced DNA is TGTGCCAGCAGATTGCTACAGGGTTCTTACGGAAACATTCAGTACTTC. Its coded protein is CASRLLQGSYGNIQYF. The variable domain in full, with residues beyond the CDR3 obtained from the reference TRBV2 and TRBJ2-4 genes, is EPEVTQTPSHQVTQMGQEVILRCVPISNHLYFYWYRQILGQKVEFLVSFYNNEISEKSEIFDDQFSVERPDGSNFTLKIRSTKLEDSAMYFCASRLLQGSYGNIQYFGAGTRLSVL.